The T cell receptor beta chain described here comes from a study of cytomegalovirus exposure and HLA in healthy donors. The wider study: Around 83% of 300 to 450 genotyped donors fell in the Caucasian-associated ancestry cluster. Whole-study findings and limits: The presence/absence work took it that sequencing depth was about the same across donors.

13 Jbeta primers and 60 Vbeta primers were used for the PCR. Data came from immunoSEQ multiplex PCR; TCRdb stores just in-frame clones and leaves some out. The sample holds about 160,000 clones, around 72% seen once. Regarding this clone: The target antigen is unknown.

Nominal health characterized the donors when sampled, though unrecorded immune exposures were likely. The clonotype was recovered from a man between 35 and 55 years old in good health and CMV-seropositive. Sample: PBMCs.

The CDR3 loop is CAWGGLGLTEAFF. The CDR3, as DNA: TGTGCCTGGGGGGGCCTTGGCCTGACTGAAGCTTTCTTT. The V and J genes are TRBV30 and TRBJ1-1; the D gene is possibly TRBD1 (6 bases). This CDR3 comprises 13 residues. In germline, CDR1 is GTSNPN, CDR2 SVGIG (reference sequence). Trimming removed 5 bases at V and 5 bases at J, with 15 bases between. The full variable domain, in which reference TRBV30 and TRBJ1-1 provide the parts outside the CDR3, is SQTIHQWPATLVQPVGSPLSLECTVEGTSNPNLYWYRQAAGRGLQLLFYSVGIGQISSEVPQNLSASRPQDRQFILSSKKLLLSDSGFYLCAWGGLGLTEAFFGQGTRLTVV.